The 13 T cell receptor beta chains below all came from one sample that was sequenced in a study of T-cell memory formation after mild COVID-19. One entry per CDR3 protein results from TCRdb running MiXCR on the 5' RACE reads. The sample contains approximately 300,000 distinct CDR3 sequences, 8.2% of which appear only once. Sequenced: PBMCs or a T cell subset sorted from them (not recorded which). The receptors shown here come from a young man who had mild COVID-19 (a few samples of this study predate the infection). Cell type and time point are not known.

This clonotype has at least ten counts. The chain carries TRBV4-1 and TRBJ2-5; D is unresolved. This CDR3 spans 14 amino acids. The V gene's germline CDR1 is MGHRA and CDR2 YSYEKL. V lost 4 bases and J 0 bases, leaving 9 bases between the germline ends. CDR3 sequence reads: CASSPRGHQETQYF. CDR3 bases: TGCGCCAGCAGCCCCCGAGGCCACCAAGAGACCCAGTACTTC.

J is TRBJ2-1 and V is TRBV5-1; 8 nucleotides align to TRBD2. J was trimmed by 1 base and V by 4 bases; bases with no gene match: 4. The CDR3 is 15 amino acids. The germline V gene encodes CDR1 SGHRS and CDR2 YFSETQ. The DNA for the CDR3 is TGCGCCAGCAGCCTTAAGCGGGGGTCCTACAATGAGCAGTTCTTC. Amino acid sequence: CASSLKRGSYNEQFF.

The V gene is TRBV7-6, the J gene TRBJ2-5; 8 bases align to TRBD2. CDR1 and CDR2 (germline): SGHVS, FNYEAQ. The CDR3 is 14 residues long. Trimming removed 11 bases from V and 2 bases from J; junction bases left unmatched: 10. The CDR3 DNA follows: TGTGCCTCCCGACGAGCGGGGGCTCAAGAGACCCAGTACTTC. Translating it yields CASRRAGAQETQYF.

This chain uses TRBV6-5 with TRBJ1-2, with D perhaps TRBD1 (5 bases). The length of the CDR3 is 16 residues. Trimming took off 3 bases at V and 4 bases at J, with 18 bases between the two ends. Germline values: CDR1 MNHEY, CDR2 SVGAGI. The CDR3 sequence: CASSYSGWGSVYGYTF. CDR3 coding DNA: TGTGCCAGCAGTTATTCCGGTTGGGGGTCTGTCTATGGCTACACCTTC.

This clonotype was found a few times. CDR3 sequence: CATSDRGEGQPQHF. In nucleotides, the CDR3 is TGTGCCACCAGTGATCGGGGGGAGGGTCAGCCCCAGCATTTT. This rearrangement joins TRBV24-1 to TRBJ1-5, with a tentative D call TRBD1 (5 bases). V lost 3 bases to trimming and J lost 6 bases, with 11 bases between them. This CDR3 has 14 residues. CDR1 and CDR2 from the germline V gene are KGHDR and SFDVKD.

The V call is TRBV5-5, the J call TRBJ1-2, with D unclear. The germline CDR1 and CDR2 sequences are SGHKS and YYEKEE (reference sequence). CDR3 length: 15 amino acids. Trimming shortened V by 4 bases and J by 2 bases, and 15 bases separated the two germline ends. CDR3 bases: TGTGCCAGCAGCCAAAATGCGGAAGTAAACTATGGCTACACCTTC. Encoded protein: CASSQNAEVNYGYTF.

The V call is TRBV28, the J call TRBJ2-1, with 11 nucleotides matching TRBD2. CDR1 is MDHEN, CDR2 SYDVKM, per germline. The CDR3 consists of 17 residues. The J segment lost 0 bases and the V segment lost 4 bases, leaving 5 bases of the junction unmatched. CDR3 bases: TGTGCCAGCAGTTCTAGACTAGCGGGGCGCTCCTACAATGAGCAGTTCTTC. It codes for CASSSRLAGRSYNEQFF. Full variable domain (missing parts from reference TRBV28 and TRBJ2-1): DVKVTQSSRYLVKRTGEKVFLECVQDMDHENMFWYRQDPGLGLRLIYFSYDVKMKEKGDIPEGYSVSREKKERFSLILESASTNQTSMYLCASSSRLAGRSYNEQFFGPGTRLTVL.

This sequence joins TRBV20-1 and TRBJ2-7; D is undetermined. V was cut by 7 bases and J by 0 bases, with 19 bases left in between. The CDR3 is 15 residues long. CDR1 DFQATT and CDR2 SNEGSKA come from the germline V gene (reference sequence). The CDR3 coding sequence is TGCAGTGTTGAAAGATCTGCATGGGGCTCCTACGAGCAGTACTTC. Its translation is CSVERSAWGSYEQYF.

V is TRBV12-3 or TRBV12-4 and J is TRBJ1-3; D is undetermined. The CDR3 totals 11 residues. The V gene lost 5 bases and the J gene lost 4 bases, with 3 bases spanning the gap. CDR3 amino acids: CASSHGNTIYF. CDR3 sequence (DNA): TGTGCCAGCAGTCACGGAAACACCATATATTTT.

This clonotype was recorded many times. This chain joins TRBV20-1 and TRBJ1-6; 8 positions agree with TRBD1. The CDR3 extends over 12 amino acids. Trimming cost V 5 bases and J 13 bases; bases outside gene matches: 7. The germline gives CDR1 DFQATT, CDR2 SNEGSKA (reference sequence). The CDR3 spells CSAPDREGPLHF. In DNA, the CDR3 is TGCAGTGCTCCGGACAGGGAAGGGCCCCTCCACTTT.

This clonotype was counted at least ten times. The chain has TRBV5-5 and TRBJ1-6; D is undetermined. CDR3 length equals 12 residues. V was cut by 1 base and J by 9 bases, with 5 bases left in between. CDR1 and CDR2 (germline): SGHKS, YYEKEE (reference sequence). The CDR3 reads CASSLYTSPLHF. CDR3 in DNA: TGTGCCAGCAGCTTGTACACTTCACCCCTCCACTTT.

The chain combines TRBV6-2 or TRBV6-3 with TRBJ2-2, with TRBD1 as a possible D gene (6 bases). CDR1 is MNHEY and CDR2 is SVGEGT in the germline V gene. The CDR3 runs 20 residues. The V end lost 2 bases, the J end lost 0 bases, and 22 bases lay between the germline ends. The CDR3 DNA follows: TGTGCCAGCAGTTACCTCTTTAACCTCCGGGACATTCCGAACACCGGGGAGCTGTTTTTT. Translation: CASSYLFNLRDIPNTGELFF.

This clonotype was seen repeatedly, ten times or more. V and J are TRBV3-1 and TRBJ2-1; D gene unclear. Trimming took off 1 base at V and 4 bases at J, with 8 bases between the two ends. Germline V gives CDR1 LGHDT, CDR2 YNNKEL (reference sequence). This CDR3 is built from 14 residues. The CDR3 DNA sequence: TGTGCCAGCAGCCAAGCCAGAATATACAATGAGCAGTTCTTC. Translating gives CASSQARIYNEQFF.